This T cell receptor beta chain was retrieved from a study of cytomegalovirus exposure and HLA in healthy donors. The germline gives CDR1 LNHNV, CDR2 YYDKDF (reference sequence). Losses at the gene ends were 3 bases for V and 9 bases for J; bases not matched to a gene: 9. CDR3 size: 16 residues. PCR primers comprised 60 Vbeta and 13 Jbeta primers. The method was immunoSEQ multiplex PCR; TCRdb's version includes in-frame clones alone and lacks a portion of them. This sample has about 120,000 clones, with around three quarters found just once. The sample was PBMCs. The V gene is TRBV15, the J gene TRBJ2-2; the match to TRBD2 covers 11 bases. The clonotype comes from a female donor in good health and CMV-seronegative. The CDR3 sequence: CATSRASGGPRRELFF. CDR3 in DNA: TGTGCCACCAGCAGGGCTAGCGGGGGGCCCCGAAGGGAGCTGTTTTTT. Filled out from reference TRBV15 and TRBJ2-2, the complete variable domain reads DAMVIQNPRYQVTQFGKPVTLSCSQTLNHNVMYWYQQKSSQAPKLLFHYYDKDFNNEADTPDNFQSRRPNTSFCFLDIRSPGLGDTAMYLCATSRASGGPRRELFFGEGSRLTVL.